Listed here are 20 T cell receptor beta chains from one sample, sequenced in a study of T-cell reconstitution after alpha-beta-depleted transplantation in children (dated by TCRdb to between 2015 and 2016). This sample's treatment or condition label indicates: allogeneic hematopoietic cell transplantation with graft depleted of TCRalphabeta T cells and CD19 B cells. Receptor amplification or capture employed PCR. TCRdb names Illumina HiSeq 2500 as the instrument used. TCR library preparation used molecular barcoding, with unique molecular identifiers applied to normalize quantification of the TCRbeta repertoire. The public reads were reprocessed in TCRdb via fastp at Q25 and MiXCR, keeping in-frame beta chains. Under each unique CDR3 protein, matching rows form one entry showing the most common genes and DNA. The sample table lists under 850,000 distinct CDR3 sequences, less than 15% of them with a count of one. Roughly 0.77% of the sample belongs to the ten largest clones.

This specimen consisted of PBMCs, obtained before TCRalphabeta/CD19-depleted stem cell transplant. Receptors originate from a girl between 2 and 10 years old with congenital amegakaryocytic thrombocytopenia, due to receive a stem cell transplant.

This chain joins TRBV7-2 and TRBJ2-7, with TRBD2 identical over 7 bases. The germline CDR1 and CDR2 sequences are SGHTA and FQGNSA. The CDR3 is 15 amino acids. The junction had 9 bases not matched to a gene; V was cut back by 5 bases and J by 2 bases. The CDR3 region is CASSPESAGPYEQYF. Written as DNA, the CDR3 is TGTGCCAGCAGCCCGGAATCAGCGGGACCCTACGAGCAGTACTTC.

Comment on this clonotype: Just one base apart from a much larger clone, this may be a read error. The chain is built from TRBV10-3 and TRBJ1-1, with TRBD1 matching over 9 bases. The germline gives CDR1 ENHRY, CDR2 SYGVKD. The CDR3 spans 19 residues. The V gene end was trimmed by 5 bases and the J gene end by 2 bases; junction bases not matched to a gene: 18. CDR3 coding DNA: TGTGCCATCAGTTTGTCGCTATTTCGGACAGGGGACCCAAACACTGAAGCTTTCTTT. It encodes CAISLSLFRTGDPNTEAFF.

The V and J genes are TRBV5-1 and TRBJ2-2, with D perhaps matching TRBD2 (5 bases). Germline V gene data show CDR1 as SGHRS and CDR2 as YFSETQ. Trimming pared 1 base from V and 0 bases from J, leaving 10 bases between. This CDR3 has 16 amino acids. The CDR3 DNA follows: TGCGCCAGCAGCTTGCGTCGGGATTCGAACACCGGGGAGCTGTTTTTT. Translation gives CASSLRRDSNTGELFF. Looking up the rest from reference TRBV5-1 and TRBJ2-2 gives the full variable domain: KAGVTQTPRYLIKTRGQQVTLSCSPISGHRSVSWYQQTPGQGLQFLFEYFSETQRNKGNFPGRFSGRQFSNSRSEMNVSTLELGDSALYLCASSLRRDSNTGELFFGEGSRLTVL.

This chain joins TRBV20-1 and TRBJ2-2; no reliable D call. V lost 5 bases and J 6 bases, leaving 10 bases between the germline ends. The CDR3 length is 12 residues. CDR1 is DFQATT and CDR2 is SNEGSKA in the germline V gene (reference sequence). CDR3 DNA sequence: TGCAGTGCTCGGAATAAGTCCGGGGAGCTGTTTTTT. Its translation is CSARNKSGELFF.

A few counts support this clonotype. The V call is TRBV9, the J call TRBJ1-2; possibly TRBD1 for D (6 bases). This CDR3 is 14 amino acids long. Germline V CDR1 and CDR2: SGDLS, YYNGEE. V lost 0 bases, J lost 6 bases, and 12 bases lay in between. The CDR3 DNA reads as TGTGCCAGCAGCGTAGTAGTAAGGACAGATGGCTACACCTTC. Its translation: CASSVVVRTDGYTF.

The chain couples TRBV5-4 to TRBJ2-5; 11 bases fit TRBD2. V was pared by 0 bases and J by 5 bases, with 18 bases of the junction left unmatched. Germline V gene sequence: CDR1 SGHNT, CDR2 YYREEE (reference sequence). This CDR3 has 20 residues. CDR3 sequence (DNA): TGTGCCAGCAGCTTGGTTCCGAAACCGCTAGCGGGAGGCCATAGGGAGACCCAGTACTTC. It specifies CASSLVPKPLAGGHRETQYF.

The sample holds many counts of this clonotype. The V gene is TRBV12-3 or TRBV12-4, the J gene TRBJ2-4; D perhaps matches TRBD1 (6 bases). This CDR3 is 13 amino acids long. V lost 5 bases, J lost 6 bases, and 11 bases lay in between. The CDR3, as DNA: TGTGCCAGCAGTGGGGCCAGGGGAAACATTCAGTACTTC. It translates to CASSGARGNIQYF.

This clonotype was counted a few times. In nucleotides, the CDR3 is TGCGCCAGCAGCCTTGACACTAGCGGGAGGGCCAAAAACATTCAGTACTTC. Amino acid sequence: CASSLDTSGRAKNIQYF. The V and J genes are TRBV5-1 and TRBJ2-4, with 12 bases aligning to TRBD2. Germline V CDR1 and CDR2: SGHRS, YFSETQ. This CDR3 has 17 residues. With 4 bases clipped from V and 1 base from J, the junction kept 6 bases outside the gene matches.

The table lists this clonotype with many counts. V usage is TRBV20-1 and J usage is TRBJ1-1; no reliable D call. V was pared by 3 bases and J by 1 base, with 6 bases between. This CDR3 contains 12 residues. Germline values: CDR1 DFQATT, CDR2 SNEGSKA (reference sequence). The DNA for the CDR3 is TGCAGTGCTAGTGGGCCGAACACTGAAGCTTTCTTT. This translates into CSASGPNTEAFF.

The V call is TRBV20-1, the J call TRBJ2-5, with no clear D. This CDR3 has 17 amino acids. CDR1 is DFQATT and CDR2 is SNEGSKA in the germline V gene (reference sequence). V shed 0 bases and J shed 3 bases, with 20 bases lying between them. CDR3 nucleotide sequence: TGCAGTGCTAGAGACGCGAGACATTTCGTTGGAGAAGAGACCCAGTACTTC. Translating gives CSARDARHFVGEETQYF.

This clonotype was counted a few times. The V call is TRBV3-1, the J call TRBJ2-1; TRBD2 aligns across 7 bases. This CDR3 comprises 13 residues. Germline V gene lookup returns CDR1 LGHDT and CDR2 YNNKEL (reference sequence). The V segment lost 4 bases and the J segment 13 bases; nucleotides outside the gene matches: 10. CDR3 coding DNA: TGTGCCAGCAGCCCTCAGGACGGGAGGACCCAGTTCTTC. Its translation is CASSPQDGRTQFF.

This clonotype came up many times. V usage is TRBV12-3 or TRBV12-4 and J usage is TRBJ2-1; 9 bases match TRBD1. With 7 bases clipped from V and 2 bases from J, the junction kept 6 bases outside the gene matches. There are 15 residues in the CDR3. The CDR3 loop reads CASIRTGATYNEQFF. The CDR3 nucleotides are TGTGCCAGCATACGGACAGGGGCCACCTACAATGAGCAGTTCTTC.

This chain connects TRBV20-1 to TRBJ2-5, with D possibly being TRBD2 (5 bases). Trimming shortened V by 0 bases and J by 5 bases, and 16 bases separated the two germline ends. The CDR3 totals 15 residues. Germline V gene lookup returns CDR1 DFQATT and CDR2 SNEGSKA (reference sequence). CDR3 bases: TGCAGTGCTAGAGACCTGAAGGAGGTCGTCGAGACCCAGTACTTC. Protein product: CSARDLKEVVETQYF.

This clonotype was detected ten times or more. The chain links TRBV4-1 to TRBJ1-4; D unresolved. The CDR3 has 17 amino acids. V was shortened by 0 bases and J by 14 bases, with 25 bases between the two germline ends. From germline, CDR1 is MGHRA and CDR2 YSYEKL. In DNA, the CDR3 is TGCGCCAGCAGCCAAGATTGGAGGCGAGTAACCTCGGTAAAGCTGTTTTTT. As protein: CASSQDWRRVTSVKLFF.

This clonotype was counted at least ten times. The rearrangement links TRBV29-1 to TRBJ2-3, with 7 bases fitting TRBD1. Germline V gene sequence: CDR1 SQVTM, CDR2 ANQGSEA. Losses at the gene ends were 3 bases for V and 2 bases for J; bases not matched to a gene: 2. This CDR3 spans 13 amino acids. CDR3 amino acids: CSVDRGFTDTQYF. CDR3 coding DNA: TGCAGCGTTGACAGGGGGTTCACAGATACGCAGTATTTT.

In this sample, this clonotype turned up many times. This chain joins TRBV5-1 and TRBJ2-7; D is unclear. Trimming removed 1 base at V and 2 bases at J, with 7 bases between. The CDR3 contains 13 residues. Germline V lookup: CDR1 SGHRS, CDR2 YFSETQ. CDR3 region: CASSLTETYEQYF. The CDR3 DNA follows: TGCGCCAGCAGCTTGACAGAGACCTACGAGCAGTACTTC.

In its sample, this clonotype was seen many times. The chain links TRBV9 to TRBJ1-1; D perhaps matches TRBD1 (5 bases). Germline CDR1 and CDR2: SGDLS and YYNGEE. CDR3 length equals 11 residues. V lost 3 bases and J 10 bases, leaving 10 bases between the germline ends. CDR3 coding DNA: TGTGCCAGCAGCGACGGACAAGGAGCTTTCTTT. Protein product: CASSDGQGAFF.

The chain joins TRBV5-1 to TRBJ2-1, with 13 bases fitting TRBD2. Trimming removed 5 bases from V and 4 bases from J; junction bases left unmatched: 18. The CDR3 totals 20 residues. Germline V gene lookup returns CDR1 SGHRS and CDR2 YFSETQ. CDR3 protein: CASSSPRGLAGPSPYNEQFF. The CDR3 nucleotides are TGCGCCAGCAGTTCGCCCCGGGGACTAGCGGGACCGTCCCCGTACAATGAGCAGTTCTTC.

This clonotype was recorded at least ten times. The J gene is TRBJ2-1, the V gene TRBV5-1; the match to TRBD1 covers 7 bases. Losses at the gene ends were 4 bases for V and 4 bases for J; bases not matched to a gene: 11. Germline V gene lookup returns CDR1 SGHRS and CDR2 YFSETQ. This CDR3 region has 16 residues. Here the CDR3 DNA reads TGCGCCAGCAGCAGAGTGACAGGGCGTACTTACAATGAGCAGTTCTTC. It specifies CASSRVTGRTYNEQFF.

This clonotype has a handful of counts. The V gene is TRBV20-1, the J gene TRBJ2-4; possible D gene TRBD2, 6 bases. The CDR3 has 17 residues. V was pared by 0 bases and J by 0 bases, with 15 bases between. Germline CDR1 reads DFQATT; CDR2 reads SNEGSKA (reference sequence). CDR3: CSARDVGGDLAKNIQYF. CDR3 sequence (DNA): TGCAGTGCTAGAGATGTGGGGGGAGACCTAGCCAAAAACATTCAGTACTTC.